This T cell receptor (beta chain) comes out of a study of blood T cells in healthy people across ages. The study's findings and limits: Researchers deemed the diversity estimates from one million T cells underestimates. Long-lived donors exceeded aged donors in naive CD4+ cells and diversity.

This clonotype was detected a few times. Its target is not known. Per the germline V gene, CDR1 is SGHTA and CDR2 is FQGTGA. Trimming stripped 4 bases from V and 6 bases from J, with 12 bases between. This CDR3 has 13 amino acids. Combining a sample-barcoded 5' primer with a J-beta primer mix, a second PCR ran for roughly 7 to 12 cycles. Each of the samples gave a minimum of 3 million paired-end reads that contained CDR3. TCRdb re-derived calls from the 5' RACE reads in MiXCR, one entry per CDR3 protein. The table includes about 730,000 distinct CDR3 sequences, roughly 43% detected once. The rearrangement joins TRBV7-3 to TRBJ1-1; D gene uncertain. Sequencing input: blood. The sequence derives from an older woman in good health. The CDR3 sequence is CASSSQEWAEAFF. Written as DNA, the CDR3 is TGTGCCAGCAGCTCGCAGGAGTGGGCTGAAGCTTTCTTT.